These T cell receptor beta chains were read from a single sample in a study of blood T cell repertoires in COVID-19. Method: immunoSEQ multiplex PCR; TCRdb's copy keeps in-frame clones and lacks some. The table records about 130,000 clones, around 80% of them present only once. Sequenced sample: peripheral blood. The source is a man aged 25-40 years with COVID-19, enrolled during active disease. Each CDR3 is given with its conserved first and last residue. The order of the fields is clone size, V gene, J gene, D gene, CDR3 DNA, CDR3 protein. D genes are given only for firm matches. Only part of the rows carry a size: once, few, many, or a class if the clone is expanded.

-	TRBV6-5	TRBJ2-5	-	TGTGCCAGCCGCTCGACCTCAGGGGCCCCTTACTTC	CASRSTSGAPYF
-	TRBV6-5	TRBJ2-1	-	TGTGCCAGCAGTCCAATCTCCTACAATGAGCAGTTCTTC	CASSPISYNEQFF
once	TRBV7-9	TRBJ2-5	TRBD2	TGTGCCAGCAGCTCACTACTAGCGGAAGAGACCCAGTACTTC	CASSSLLAEETQYF
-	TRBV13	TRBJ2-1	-	TGTGCCAGCAGCCCTACCGGGACCGGGACACGGGAGCAGTTCTTC	CASSPTGTGTREQFF
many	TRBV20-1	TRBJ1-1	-	TGCAGTGCTAGTGAGAGCACTGAAGCTTTCTTT	CSASESTEAFF
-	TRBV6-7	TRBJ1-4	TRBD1	TGTGCCAGCAGTTACTCGTCACAGGGGGCTAGTAATGAAAAACTGTTTTTT	CASSYSSQGASNEKLFF
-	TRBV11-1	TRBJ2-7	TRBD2	TGTGCCAGCAGCCATAGCGGGAGCCTCTACGAGCAGTACTTC	CASSHSGSLYEQYF
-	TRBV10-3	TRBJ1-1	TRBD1	TGTGCCATCAGGGGGACAGGGGGCGGTGGGAACACTGAAGCTTTCTTT	CAIRGTGGGGNTEAFF
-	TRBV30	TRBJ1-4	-	TGTGCCTGGAGTGCCCTTGGGGCGGGGCGGGAAAAACTGTTTTTT	CAWSALGAGREKLFF
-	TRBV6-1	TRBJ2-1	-	TGTGCCAGCAGTGAAGGGCTAGGAAACAATGAGCAGTTCTTC	CASSEGLGNNEQFF
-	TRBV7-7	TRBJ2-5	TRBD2	TGTGCTAGCAGCTCGGGACTAGCGGGGGGGCAGGAGACCCAGTACTTC	CASSSGLAGGQETQYF
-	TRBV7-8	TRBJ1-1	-	TGTGCCAGCAGCCCGGGAACTAACGGGATATCAGCTTTCTTT	CASSPGTNGISAFF
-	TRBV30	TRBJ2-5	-	TGTGCCTGGAGTGTACGTGCGGGGGCACAAGAGACCCAGTACTTC	CAWSVRAGAQETQYF
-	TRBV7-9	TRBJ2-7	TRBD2	TGTGCCAGCAGCTTAGCGCCTAGCGGGCCCTCTGGCGAGCAGTACTTC	CASSLAPSGPSGEQYF
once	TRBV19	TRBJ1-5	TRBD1	TGTGCCAGTCGGTCCGGGACAGAGAACTATAGCAATCAGCCCCAGCATTTT	CASRSGTENYSNQPQHF
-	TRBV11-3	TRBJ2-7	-	TGTGCCAGCAGCTTAGGAGTTAACTGGGCCCACGAGCAGTACTTC	CASSLGVNWAHEQYF
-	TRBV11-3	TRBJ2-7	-	TGTGCCAGCAGCCTATGGCAGGGGAAGTCTTACGAGCAGTACTTC	CASSLWQGKSYEQYF
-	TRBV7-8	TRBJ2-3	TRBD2	TGTGCCAGCAGCTTATGGTTGCCTAGCGGCGCTCCTAGCACAGATACGCAGTATTTT	CASSLWLPSGAPSTDTQYF
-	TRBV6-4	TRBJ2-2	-	TGTGCCAGCAGATCAGTTTGGTATCCCACCGGGGAGCTGTTTTTT	CASRSVWYPTGELFF
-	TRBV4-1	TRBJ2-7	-	TGCGCCAGCAGCCAAGGGTTTTTCGATCTATACTCCTACGAGCAGTACTTC	CASSQGFFDLYSYEQYF
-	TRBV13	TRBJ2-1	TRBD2	TGTGCCAGCAGCTCCGGGACTAGCGGGGCCAGCTCCTACAATGAGCAGTTCTTC	CASSSGTSGASSYNEQFF
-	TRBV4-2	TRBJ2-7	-	TGTGCCAGCAGCGGGGGGGCCGACGAGCAGTACTTC	CASSGGADEQYF
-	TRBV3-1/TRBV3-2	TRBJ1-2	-	TGTGCCAGCAGCCCTAGCACAGGGACCAGCTATGGCTACACCTTC	CASSPSTGTSYGYTF
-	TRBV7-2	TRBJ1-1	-	TGTGCCAGCAGCTCATACAGGGTCGGCACTGAAGCTTTCTTT	CASSSYRVGTEAFF
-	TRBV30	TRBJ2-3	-	TGTGCCTGGATAGGAGGGGATACGCAGTATTTT	CAWIGGDTQYF
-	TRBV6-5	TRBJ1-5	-	TGTGCCAGCAGTCCCCGTCGGGTTCCTGGTCAGCCCCAGCATTTT	CASSPRRVPGQPQHF
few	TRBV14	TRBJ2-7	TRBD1	TGTGCCAGCAGCCAGGGACAGGGGATCTACGAGCAGTACTTC	CASSQGQGIYEQYF
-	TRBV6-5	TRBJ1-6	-	TGTGCCAGCAGCAGGGGTGGGGATTCACCCCTCCACTTT	CASSRGGDSPLHF
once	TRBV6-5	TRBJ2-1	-	TGTGCCAGCAGTTATTTGGGGGCGGGTCCCTACAATGAGCAGTTCTTC	CASSYLGAGPYNEQFF
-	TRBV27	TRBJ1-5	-	TGTGCCAGCAGCTCACAGTCAGGGGCCAATCAGCCCCAGCATTTT	CASSSQSGANQPQHF
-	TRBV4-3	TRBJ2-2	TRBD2	TGCGCCAGCAGCCAAAAAATAGCGGGGGGGAACACCGGGGAGCTGTTTTTT	CASSQKIAGGNTGELFF
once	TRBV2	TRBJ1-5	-	TGTGCCAGCAGTGCCGGATATCCAGGGGATCAGCCCCAGCATTTT	CASSAGYPGDQPQHF
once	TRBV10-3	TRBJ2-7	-	TGTGCCATCAGTGAGTCGACTAGACGAGAGCAGTACTTC	CAISESTRREQYF
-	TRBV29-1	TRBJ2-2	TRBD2	TGCAGCGTTATGGGACTAGCGGGGGGCCAAAACACCGGGGAGCTGTTTTTT	CSVMGLAGGQNTGELFF
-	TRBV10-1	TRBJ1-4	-	TGCGCCAGCACCCTCTTTGAAAAACTGTTTTTT	CASTLFEKLFF
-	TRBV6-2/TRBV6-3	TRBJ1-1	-	TGTGCCAGCAGTTACTCGAGTCGGACTGAAGCTTTCTTT	CASSYSSRTEAFF
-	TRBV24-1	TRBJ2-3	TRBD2	TGTGCCACCAGTGATTTGGTTACTAGCGGAGGACACACAGATACGCAGTATTTT	CATSDLVTSGGHTDTQYF
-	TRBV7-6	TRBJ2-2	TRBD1	TGTGCCAGCAGCCCAGGACAGGCGACGAACACCGGGGAGCTGTTTTTT	CASSPGQATNTGELFF
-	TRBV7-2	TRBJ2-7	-	TGTGCCAGCAGCTTAGGGGCAGGGGCCTACGAGCAGTACTTC	CASSLGAGAYEQYF
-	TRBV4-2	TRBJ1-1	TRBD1	TGTGCCAGCAGCCACCCGACAGGGGGGACTGAAGCTTTCTTT	CASSHPTGGTEAFF
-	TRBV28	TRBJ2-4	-	TGTGCCAGCAGTTCCCTTGGGGCAGGACAAAACATTCAGTACTTC	CASSSLGAGQNIQYF
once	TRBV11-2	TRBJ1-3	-	TGTGCCAGCAGCGTAGGCGGACTCCGGCCCTCCGGAAACACCATATATTTT	CASSVGGLRPSGNTIYF
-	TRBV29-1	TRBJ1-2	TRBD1	TGCAGCGTTAGGGGACAGGGGGAAGATCATGGCTACACCTTC	CSVRGQGEDHGYTF
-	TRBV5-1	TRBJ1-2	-	TGCGCCAGCAGCTTGGGGGCGGGAGTGGATAACTATGGCTACACCTTC	CASSLGAGVDNYGYTF
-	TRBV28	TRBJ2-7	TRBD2	TGTGCCAGCAGTTTATTAGGCCTAGCGGACGCCTACGAGCAGTACTTC	CASSLLGLADAYEQYF
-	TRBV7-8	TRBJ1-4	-	TGTGCCAGCAGCTTTATGGCCATCCCCAATGAAAAACTGTTTTTT	CASSFMAIPNEKLFF
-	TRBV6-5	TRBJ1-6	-	TGTGCCAGCAGTTGGGAGAGCTCCTATAATTCACCCCTCCACTTT	CASSWESSYNSPLHF
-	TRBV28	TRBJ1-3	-	TGTGCCAGCAGTTTCGACAGCTCTGGAAACACCATATATTTT	CASSFDSSGNTIYF
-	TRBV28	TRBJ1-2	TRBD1	TGTGCCAGCAGTCCACCCCCGGACAGGGCTAGGGGCTACACCTTC	CASSPPPDRARGYTF
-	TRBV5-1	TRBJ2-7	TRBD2	TGCGCCAGCAGCTTGGGACTAGCGGGTTCCGGTAGTTACTACGAGCAGTACTTC	CASSLGLAGSGSYYEQYF
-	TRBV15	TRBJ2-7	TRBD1	TGTGCCACCAGCAGAGATGCCCAGGGGGCACACGAGCAGTACTTC	CATSRDAQGAHEQYF
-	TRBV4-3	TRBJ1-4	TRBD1	TGCGCCAGCAGCCATGCTACCGGGACAGGAGGTGAAAAACTGTTTTTT	CASSHATGTGGEKLFF
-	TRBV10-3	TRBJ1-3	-	TGTGCCATCAGTGGAGACTTAGCCTCTGGAAACACCATATATTTT	CAISGDLASGNTIYF
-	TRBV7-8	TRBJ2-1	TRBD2	TGTGCCAGCAGGGCCTTGGGGAGCGGGGGTGAGCAGTTCTTC	CASRALGSGGEQFF
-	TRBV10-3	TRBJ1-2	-	TGTGCCACCCTTAATGGCGGTACACCAGGGGCTAACTATGGCTACACCTTC	CATLNGGTPGANYGYTF
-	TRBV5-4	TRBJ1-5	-	TGTGCCAGCAGCCCGGGTATGGACAATCAGCCCCAGCATTTT	CASSPGMDNQPQHF
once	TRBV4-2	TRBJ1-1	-	TGTGCCAGCAGCCAAGCACAGGGCACTGAAGCTTTCTTT	CASSQAQGTEAFF
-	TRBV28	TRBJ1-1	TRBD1	TGTGCCAGCTTACAGGGGCTGAACACTGAAGCTTTCTTT	CASLQGLNTEAFF
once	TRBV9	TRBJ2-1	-	TGTGCCAGCAGCGTAGACCCCCTGGGGGGTGGCAGTTACAATGAGCAGTTCTTC	CASSVDPLGGGSYNEQFF